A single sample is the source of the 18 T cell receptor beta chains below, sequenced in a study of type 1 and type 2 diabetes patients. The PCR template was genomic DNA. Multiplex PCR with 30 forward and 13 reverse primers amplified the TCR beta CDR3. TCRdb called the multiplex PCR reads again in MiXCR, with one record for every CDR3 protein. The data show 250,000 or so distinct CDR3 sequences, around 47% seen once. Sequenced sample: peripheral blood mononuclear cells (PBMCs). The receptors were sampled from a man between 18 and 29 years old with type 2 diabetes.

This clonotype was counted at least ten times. The chain's CDR3 is CASSIDGGVRMNTEAFF. CDR3 DNA: TGTGCCAGTAGTATTGATGGGGGGGTGCGAATGAACACTGAAGCTTTCTTT. This rearrangement joins TRBV19 to TRBJ1-1; TRBD1 is a possible D gene (5 bases). CDR1 and CDR2 from the germline V gene are LNHDA and SQIVND (reference sequence). Trimming removed 3 bases from V and 0 bases from J, with 17 bases in between. CDR3 size: 17 residues.

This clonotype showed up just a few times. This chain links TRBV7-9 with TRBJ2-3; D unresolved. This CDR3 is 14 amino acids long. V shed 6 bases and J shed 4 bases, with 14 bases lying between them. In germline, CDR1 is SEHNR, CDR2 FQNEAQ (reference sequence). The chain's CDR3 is CASRRGVGADTQYF. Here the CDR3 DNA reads TGTGCCAGCAGGCGCGGCGTGGGCGCAGATACGCAGTATTTT.

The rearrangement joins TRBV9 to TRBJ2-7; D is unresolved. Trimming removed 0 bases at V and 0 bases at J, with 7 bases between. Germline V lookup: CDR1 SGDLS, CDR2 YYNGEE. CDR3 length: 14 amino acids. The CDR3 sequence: CASSVATSSYEQYF. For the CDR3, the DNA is TGTGCCAGCAGCGTAGCCACGAGCTCCTACGAGCAGTACTTC.

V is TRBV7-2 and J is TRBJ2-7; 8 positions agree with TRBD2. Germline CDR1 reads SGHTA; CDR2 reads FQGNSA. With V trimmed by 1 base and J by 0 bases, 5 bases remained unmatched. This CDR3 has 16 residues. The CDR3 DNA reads TGTGCCAGCAGCTTAGGTCGGGGGGGATCCTCCTACGAGCAGTACTTC. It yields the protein CASSLGRGGSSYEQYF. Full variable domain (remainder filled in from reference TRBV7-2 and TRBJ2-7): GAGVSQSPSNKVTEKGKDVELRCDPISGHTALYWYRQSLGQGLEFLIYFQGNSAPDKSGLPSDRFSAERTGGSVSTLTIQRTQQEDSAVYLCASSLGRGGSSYEQYFGPGTRLTVT.

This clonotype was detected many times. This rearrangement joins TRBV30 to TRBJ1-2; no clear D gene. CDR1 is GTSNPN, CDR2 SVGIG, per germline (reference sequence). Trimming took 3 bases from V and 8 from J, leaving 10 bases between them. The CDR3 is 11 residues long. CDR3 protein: CAWSEAMGYTF. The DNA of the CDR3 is TGTGCCTGGAGCGAGGCAATGGGCTACACCTTC.

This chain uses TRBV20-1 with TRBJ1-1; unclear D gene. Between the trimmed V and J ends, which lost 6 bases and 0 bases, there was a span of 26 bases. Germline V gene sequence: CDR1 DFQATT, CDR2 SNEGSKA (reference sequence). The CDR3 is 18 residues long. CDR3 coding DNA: TGCAGTGCACCCATCCCAGCGCTAGGGTCCTTCATGAACACTGAAGCTTTCTTT. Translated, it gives CSAPIPALGSFMNTEAFF.

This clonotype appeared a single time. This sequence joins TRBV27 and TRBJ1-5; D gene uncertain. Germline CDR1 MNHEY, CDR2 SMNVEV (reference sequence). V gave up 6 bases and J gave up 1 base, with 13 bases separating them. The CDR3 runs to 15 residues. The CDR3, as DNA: TGTGCCAGCAGCACTCACATCAGAAGCAATCAGCCCCAGCATTTT. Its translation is CASSTHIRSNQPQHF.

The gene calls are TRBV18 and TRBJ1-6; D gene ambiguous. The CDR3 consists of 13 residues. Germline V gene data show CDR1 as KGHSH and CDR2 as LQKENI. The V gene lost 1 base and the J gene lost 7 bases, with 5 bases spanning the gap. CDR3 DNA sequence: TGTGCCAGCTCACCACAGGCGAATTCACCCCTCCACTTT. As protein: CASSPQANSPLHF. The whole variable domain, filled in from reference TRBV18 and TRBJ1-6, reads NAGVMQNPRHLVRRRGQEARLRCSPMKGHSHVYWYRQLPEEGLKFMVYLQKENIIDESGMPKERFSAEFPKEGPSILRIQQVVRGDSAAYFCASSPQANSPLHFGNGTRLTVT.

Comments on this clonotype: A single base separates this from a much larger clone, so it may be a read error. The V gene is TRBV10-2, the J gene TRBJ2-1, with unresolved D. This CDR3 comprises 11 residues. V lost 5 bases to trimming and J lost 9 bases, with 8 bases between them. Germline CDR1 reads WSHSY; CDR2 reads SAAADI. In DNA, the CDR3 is TGCGCCAGCAGTTCACGGTTTGAGCAGTTCTTC. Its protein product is CASSSRFEQFF.

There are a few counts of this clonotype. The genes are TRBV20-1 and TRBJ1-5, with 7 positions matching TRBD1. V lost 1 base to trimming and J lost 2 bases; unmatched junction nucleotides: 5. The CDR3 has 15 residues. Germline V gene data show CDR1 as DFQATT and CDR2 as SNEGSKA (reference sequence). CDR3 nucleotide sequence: TGCAGTGCTAGAGTAGGGGGCGATGGCAATCAGCCCCAGCATTTT. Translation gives CSARVGGDGNQPQHF.

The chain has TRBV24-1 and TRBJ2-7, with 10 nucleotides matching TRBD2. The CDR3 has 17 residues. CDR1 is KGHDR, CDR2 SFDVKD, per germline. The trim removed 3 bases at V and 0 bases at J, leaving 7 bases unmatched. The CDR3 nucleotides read TGTGCCACCAGTGATCCTCTAGCGGGAGAAAGCTCCTACGAGCAGTACTTC. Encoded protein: CATSDPLAGESSYEQYF.

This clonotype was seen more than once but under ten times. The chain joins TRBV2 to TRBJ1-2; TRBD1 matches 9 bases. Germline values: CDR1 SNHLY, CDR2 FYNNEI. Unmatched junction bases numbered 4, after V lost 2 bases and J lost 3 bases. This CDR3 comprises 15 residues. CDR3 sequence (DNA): TGTGCCAGCAGTGAACCCCGGGACAGGGACTATGGCTACACCTTC. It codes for CASSEPRDRDYGYTF.

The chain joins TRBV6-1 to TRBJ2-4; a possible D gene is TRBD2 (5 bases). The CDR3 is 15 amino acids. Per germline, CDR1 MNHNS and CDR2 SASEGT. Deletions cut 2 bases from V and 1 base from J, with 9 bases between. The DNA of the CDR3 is TGTGCCAGCAGTGAACCCGGGGAGGCCAAAAACATTCAGTACTTC. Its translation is CASSEPGEAKNIQYF.

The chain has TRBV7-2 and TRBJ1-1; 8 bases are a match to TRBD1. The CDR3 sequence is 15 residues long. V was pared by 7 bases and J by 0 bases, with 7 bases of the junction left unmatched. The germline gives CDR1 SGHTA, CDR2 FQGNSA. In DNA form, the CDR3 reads TGTGCCAGCACCACAGGGGGAGGGATGAACACTGAAGCTTTCTTT. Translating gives CASTTGGGMNTEAFF.

The CDR3 reads CASSLNEGYEQYF. The CDR3 nucleotides are TGTGCCAGCAGTTTAAACGAGGGGTACGAGCAGTACTTC. The chain recombines TRBV12-3 or TRBV12-4 with TRBJ2-7, with D perhaps assigned TRBD1 or TRBD2 (5 bases each). The CDR3 is 13 amino acids. The V and J ends lost 2 bases and 4 bases respectively, with 9 bases between them.

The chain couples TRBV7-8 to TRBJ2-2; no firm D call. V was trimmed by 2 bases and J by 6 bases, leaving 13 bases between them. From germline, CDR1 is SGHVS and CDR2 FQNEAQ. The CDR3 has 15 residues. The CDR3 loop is CASSLRWAGAGELFF. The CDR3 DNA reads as TGTGCCAGCAGCTTAAGGTGGGCCGGCGCCGGGGAGCTGTTTTTT.

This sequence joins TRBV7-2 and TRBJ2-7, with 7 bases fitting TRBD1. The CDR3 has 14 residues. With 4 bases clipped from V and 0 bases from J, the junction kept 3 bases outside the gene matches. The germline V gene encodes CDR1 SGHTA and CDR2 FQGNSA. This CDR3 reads CASSSTGISYEQYF. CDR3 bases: TGTGCCAGCAGCTCGACAGGGATCTCCTACGAGCAGTACTTC.

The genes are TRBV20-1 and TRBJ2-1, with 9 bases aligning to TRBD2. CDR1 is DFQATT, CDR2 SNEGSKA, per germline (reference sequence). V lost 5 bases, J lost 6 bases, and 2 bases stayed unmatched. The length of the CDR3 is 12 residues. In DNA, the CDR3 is TGCAGTGCTGGGACTAGCTCCAATGAGCAGTTCTTC. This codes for CSAGTSSNEQFF.